The 27 T cell receptor beta chains below come from one sample, sequenced in a study of blood T cell repertoires in COVID-19. The data were produced by immunoSEQ multiplex PCR, yet TCRdb's version contains in-frame clones alone and is incomplete. The table lists some 120,000 clones, 84% of them singletons. Sequenced: peripheral blood. The receptor source for this set is a human donor in a cohort sampled during active COVID-19.

The rearrangement joins TRBV6-5 to TRBJ1-4; 8 bases are a match to TRBD1. Germline trimming cut 6 bases from V and 5 bases from J; bases unmatched to any gene: 8. The germline V gene encodes CDR1 MNHEY and CDR2 SVGAGI. This CDR3 region has 15 residues. The CDR3 sequence is CASRGGRGRNEKLFF. The CDR3 bases are TGTGCCAGCAGGGGAGGCAGGGGGCGAAATGAAAAACTGTTTTTT.

The chain joins TRBV29-1 to TRBJ2-7, with a possible D match to TRBD1 (6 bases). The CDR3 loop spans 12 amino acids. The germline CDR1 and CDR2 sequences are SQVTM and ANQGSEA. Trimming took 7 bases from V and 7 from J, leaving 17 bases between them. CDR3: CSAIGQRGEQYF. CDR3 bases: TGCAGCGCTATAGGACAGAGGGGGGAGCAGTACTTC.

The chain employs TRBV6-2 or TRBV6-3 and TRBJ1-2; 8 nucleotides align to TRBD1. Per germline, CDR1 MNHEY and CDR2 SVGEGT. The V and J ends lost 4 bases and 4 bases, in that order; junction bases with no gene match: 5. CDR3 length: 14 amino acids. The CDR3 reads CASSSTGDRYGYTF. CDR3 coding DNA: TGTGCCAGCAGTTCGACAGGGGACCGCTATGGCTACACCTTC.

The CDR3 DNA follows: TGTGCCAGCTCACTCGTCGGGGACTTCACCAACACTGAAGCTTTCTTT. Amino acid sequence: CASSLVGDFTNTEAFF. The rearrangement uses TRBV18 and TRBJ1-1, with D possibly TRBD1 on 5 matching bases. CDR1 and CDR2 (germline): KGHSH, LQKENI. V was cut by 4 bases and J by 2 bases, with 17 bases left in between. This CDR3 is 16 amino acids long.

About this clone itself: An end of the junction does not agree with germline; a read error may underlie this. This chain uses TRBV7-7 with TRBJ2-1, with no clear D. Germline CDR1 SSHAT, CDR2 FNYEAQ (reference sequence). The CDR3 is 13 amino acids. The CDR3: CASSPSTHNEQFF. The CDR3 DNA reads TGTGCTAGCAGCCCCAGTACCCACAATGAGCAGTTCTTC.

The V call is TRBV5-1, the J call TRBJ2-3; TRBD2 aligns across 13 bases. CDR3 size: 17 residues. The V and J ends lost 4 bases and 2 bases, in that order; junction bases with no gene match: 7. Germline CDR1 reads SGHRS; CDR2 reads YFSETQ. The CDR3 nucleotides are TGCGCCAGCAGCATCGGGACTAGCGGGGCCTACACAGATACGCAGTATTTT. Residues: CASSIGTSGAYTDTQYF.

The rearrangement links TRBV29-1 to TRBJ2-2; the D gene is possibly TRBD1 (6 bases). The CDR3 has 13 residues. V lost 5 bases to trimming and J lost 2 bases, with 9 bases between them. Germline CDR1 SQVTM, CDR2 ANQGSEA. CDR3 in DNA: TGCAGCGTTCTACAGGGCAACACCGGGGAGCTGTTTTTT. Translation: CSVLQGNTGELFF.

The chain couples TRBV3-1 (or the pseudogene TRBV3-2) to TRBJ2-3; 8 nucleotides agree with TRBD2. Germline trimming cut 4 bases from V and 3 bases from J; bases unmatched to any gene: 12. The CDR3 runs 17 residues. CDR1 is LGHDT and CDR2 is YNNKEL in the germline V gene (reference sequence). In nucleotides, the CDR3 is TGTGCCAGCAGCCCGCCTACCGGGACTAGTCGAACAGATACGCAGTATTTT. This codes for CASSPPTGTSRTDTQYF.

This rearrangement joins TRBV5-1 to TRBJ2-3; 9 nucleotides match TRBD2. The CDR3 is 15 residues long. J was trimmed by 5 bases and V by 4 bases; bases with no gene match: 8. Germline CDR1 SGHRS, CDR2 YFSETQ. For the CDR3, the DNA is TGCGCCAGCAGCCCCTGGCGGGGGGGCAGAGATACGCAGTATTTT. Translation gives CASSPWRGGRDTQYF. Full variable domain (remainder filled in from reference TRBV5-1 and TRBJ2-3): KAGVTQTPRYLIKTRGQQVTLSCSPISGHRSVSWYQQTPGQGLQFLFEYFSETQRNKGNFPGRFSGRQFSNSRSEMNVSTLELGDSALYLCASSPWRGGRDTQYFGPGTRLTVL.

The chain has TRBV12-5 and TRBJ2-3; tentative D call: TRBD1 (5 bases). V shed 4 bases and J shed 1 base, with 12 bases lying between them. This CDR3 comprises 15 residues. Germline V gives CDR1 LGHNT, CDR2 FRNRAP. CDR3 sequence (DNA): TGTGCTAGTGGTTATGGGGCGGCTGGCACAGATACGCAGTATTTT. It is translated as CASGYGAAGTDTQYF.

This clone was seen just once. The chain is built from TRBV12-3 or TRBV12-4 and TRBJ1-3; TRBD1 aligns across 7 bases. V trimming: 6 bases; J trimming: 4 bases; junction bases outside the gene matches: 3. CDR3 length: 13 residues. Here the CDR3 reads CASSRGQGNTIYF. CDR3 nucleotides: TGTGCCAGCAGCCGGGGACAGGGAAACACCATATATTTT.

The chain uses TRBV2 and TRBJ2-3; the match to TRBD2 covers 11 bases. With 2 bases clipped from V and 6 bases from J, the junction kept 1 base outside the gene matches. The CDR3 consists of 14 residues. CDR1 is SNHLY, CDR2 FYNNEI, per germline. CDR3 nucleotides: TGTGCCAGCAGTGAAATAGCGGGGGGGGATACGCAGTATTTT. Translating gives CASSEIAGGDTQYF.

This chain joins TRBV12-3 or TRBV12-4 and TRBJ2-7; D unclear. The CDR3 covers 12 residues. The V gene lost 6 bases and the J gene lost 2 bases, with 8 bases spanning the gap. CDR3: CASSIIPYEQYF. In DNA, the CDR3 is TGTGCCAGCAGCATCATCCCCTACGAGCAGTACTTC.

The rearrangement uses TRBV5-1 and TRBJ2-7, with D perhaps TRBD1 (6 bases). The CDR3 length is 12 residues. Germline V gives CDR1 SGHRS, CDR2 YFSETQ. V lost 3 bases and J lost 6, with 10 bases in between. The CDR3 coding sequence is TGCGCCAGCAGCTATGACAGGACCGAGCAGTACTTC. Its translation: CASSYDRTEQYF.

This sequence joins TRBV5-6 and TRBJ2-5, with D perhaps matching TRBD1 (5 bases). This CDR3 spans 13 amino acids. Germline V gene lookup returns CDR1 SGHDT and CDR2 YYEEEE. V was cut by 3 bases and J by 0 bases, with 6 bases left in between. CDR3 DNA sequence: TGTGCCAGCAGCTGGACAAACCAAGAGACCCAGTACTTC. Its translation: CASSWTNQETQYF.

V gene TRBV27 combines with J gene TRBJ2-7, with TRBD1 matching over 9 bases. Germline loops: CDR1 MNHEY, CDR2 SMNVEV (reference sequence). This CDR3 comprises 15 residues. The V segment lost 6 bases and the J segment 4 bases; nucleotides outside the gene matches: 10. This CDR3 reads CASSYQTGGPYEQYF. The DNA for the CDR3 is TGTGCCAGCAGCTACCAAACAGGGGGCCCTTACGAGCAGTACTTC.

The rearrangement joins TRBV19 to TRBJ2-1; D possibly corresponds to TRBD1 (6 bases). The V and J ends lost 5 bases and 4 bases respectively, with 9 bases between them. Germline loops: CDR1 LNHDA, CDR2 SQIVND (reference sequence). The CDR3 loop spans 13 amino acids. The CDR3 loop is CASSQGLYNEQFF. In nucleotides, the CDR3 is TGTGCCAGTAGTCAGGGGCTTTACAATGAGCAGTTCTTC.

The chain has TRBV6-5 and TRBJ1-6; perhaps TRBD1 as D (5 bases). This CDR3 is 15 amino acids long. Trimming left V 4 bases short and J 9 bases short, with 16 bases between. Germline loops: CDR1 MNHEY, CDR2 SVGAGI. CDR3 residues: CASSSQGNEASPLHF. DNA for the CDR3: TGTGCCAGCAGTTCTCAGGGAAATGAGGCTTCACCCCTCCACTTT.

The chain employs TRBV10-3 and TRBJ1-2, with 8 bases aligning to TRBD1. The CDR3 spans 16 residues. The germline V gene has CDR1 ENHRY and CDR2 SYGVKD. The ends lost 2 bases at V and 6 bases at J; junction bases unmatched: 11. CDR3 protein: CAISEPFIQGGDGYTF. The CDR3 coding sequence is TGTGCCATCAGTGAGCCCTTCATACAGGGGGGAGATGGCTACACCTTC.

This rearrangement joins TRBV9 to TRBJ2-2; 13 bases are shared with TRBD2. Germline V CDR1 and CDR2: SGDLS, YYNGEE. V shed 3 bases and J 7 bases; nucleotides not matched to a gene: 6. The CDR3 has 16 amino acids. DNA of the CDR3: TGTGCCAGCAGCGAGCGGACTAGCGGGGGTAGCGGGGAGCTGTTTTTT. It specifies CASSERTSGGSGELFF.

The chain links TRBV9 to TRBJ1-2; D unresolved. This CDR3 has 13 amino acids. Germline V CDR1 and CDR2: SGDLS, YYNGEE. V lost 4 bases, J lost 3 bases, and 10 bases lay in between. The CDR3 loop reads CASSPRQDYGYTF. DNA for the CDR3: TGTGCCAGCAGCCCCCGCCAGGACTATGGCTACACCTTC. The full variable domain, its missing parts supplied by reference TRBV9 and TRBJ1-2, is DSGVTQTPKHLITATGQRVTLRCSPRSGDLSVYWYQQSLDQGLQFLIQYYNGEERAKGNILERFSAQQFPDLHSELNLSSLELGDSALYFCASSPRQDYGYTFGSGTRLTVV.

The CDR3 region has the DNA TGTGCCAGTAGACCGTGGGCCAGAAGGGGAGAAAAACTGTTTTTT. It codes for CASRPWARRGEKLFF. The V and J genes are TRBV19 and TRBJ1-4; tentatively, D is TRBD1 (5 bases). The CDR3 spans 15 residues. V shed 6 bases and J shed 8 bases, with 19 bases lying between them. The germline V gene has CDR1 LNHDA and CDR2 SQIVND (reference sequence).

The chain is built from TRBV15 and TRBJ2-3; TRBD2 aligns across 7 bases. CDR1 LNHNV and CDR2 YYDKDF come from the germline V gene (reference sequence). Trimming cost V 0 bases and J 1 base; bases outside gene matches: 7. The CDR3 sequence is 17 residues long. The CDR3 bases are TGTGCCACCAGCAGAGATGCCAGCGGGGTAGGCACAGATACGCAGTATTTT. Encoded protein: CATSRDASGVGTDTQYF.

The V gene is TRBV12-5, the J gene TRBJ2-2; 12 bases align to TRBD2. Germline CDR1 reads LGHNT; CDR2 reads FRNRAP. V lost 4 bases, J lost 6 bases, and 12 bases stayed unmatched. The CDR3 is 18 residues long. CDR3 residues: CASGWWASGGAVAGELFF. The DNA of the CDR3 is TGTGCTAGTGGTTGGTGGGCTAGCGGGGGGGCCGTTGCCGGGGAGCTGTTTTTT.

V gene TRBV27 combines with J gene TRBJ1-1; weak D call: TRBD1 (6 bases). CDR1 is MNHEY and CDR2 is SMNVEV in the germline V gene (reference sequence). The V end was cut by 3 bases, the J end by 0 bases, with 11 bases between. The CDR3 totals 15 residues. CDR3 nucleotide sequence: TGTGCCAGCAGTTTTCGACGGGACATGAACACTGAAGCTTTCTTT. It yields the protein CASSFRRDMNTEAFF.

The chain employs TRBV29-1 and TRBJ2-1; D possibly corresponds to TRBD1 (5 bases). The CDR3 consists of 12 residues. Between the trimmed V and J ends, which lost 5 bases and 5 bases, there was a span of 10 bases. Germline lookup yields CDR1 SQVTM and CDR2 ANQGSEA. In DNA form, the CDR3 reads TGCAGCGTTCTGGACACACACAATGAGCAGTTCTTC. This gives the protein CSVLDTHNEQFF.

The V call is TRBV29-1, the J call TRBJ2-1; a possible D gene is TRBD1 (5 bases). V was trimmed by 1 base and J by 0 bases, leaving 10 bases between them. Germline V gene lookup returns CDR1 SQVTM and CDR2 ANQGSEA. The CDR3 length is 15 residues. The CDR3 nucleotides read TGCAGCGTTGAAGGGGGCGGATTCTCCTACAATGAGCAGTTCTTC. Its protein product is CSVEGGGFSYNEQFF.